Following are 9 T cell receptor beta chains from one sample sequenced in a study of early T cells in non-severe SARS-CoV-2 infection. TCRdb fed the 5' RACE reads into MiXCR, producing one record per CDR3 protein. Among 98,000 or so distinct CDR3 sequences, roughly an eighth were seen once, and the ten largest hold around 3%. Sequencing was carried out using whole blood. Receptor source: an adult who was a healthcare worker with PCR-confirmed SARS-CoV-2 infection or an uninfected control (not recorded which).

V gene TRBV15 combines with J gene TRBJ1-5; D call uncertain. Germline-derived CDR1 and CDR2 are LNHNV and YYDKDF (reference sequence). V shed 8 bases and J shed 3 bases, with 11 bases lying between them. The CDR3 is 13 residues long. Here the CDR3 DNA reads TGTGCCACCTCTGGTGGTTCCAATCAGCCCCAGCATTTT. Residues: CATSGGSNQPQHF. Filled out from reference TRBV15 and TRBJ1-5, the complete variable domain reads DAMVIQNPRYQVTQFGKPVTLSCSQTLNHNVMYWYQQKSSQAPKLLFHYYDKDFNNEADTPDNFQSRRPNTSFCFLDIRSPGLGDTAMYLCATSGGSNQPQHFGDGTRLSIL.

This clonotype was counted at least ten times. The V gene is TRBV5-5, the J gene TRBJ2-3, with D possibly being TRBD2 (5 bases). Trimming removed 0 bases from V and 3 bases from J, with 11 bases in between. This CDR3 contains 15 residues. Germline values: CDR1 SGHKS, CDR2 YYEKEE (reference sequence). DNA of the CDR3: TGTGCCAGCAGCTTGGCGGCTAGGAGGACAGATACGCAGTATTTT. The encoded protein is CASSLAARRTDTQYF. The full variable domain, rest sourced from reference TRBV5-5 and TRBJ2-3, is DAGVTQSPTHLIKTRGQQVTLRCSPISGHKSVSWYQQVLGQGPQFIFQYYEKEERGRGNFPDRFSARQFPNYSSELNVNALLLGDSALYLCASSLAARRTDTQYFGPGTRLTVL.

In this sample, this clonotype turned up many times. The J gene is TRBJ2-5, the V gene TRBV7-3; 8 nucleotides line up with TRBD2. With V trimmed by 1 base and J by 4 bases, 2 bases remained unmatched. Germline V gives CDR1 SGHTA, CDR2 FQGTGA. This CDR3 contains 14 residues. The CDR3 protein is CASSLSRGGETQYF. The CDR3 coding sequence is TGTGCCAGCAGCTTAAGCCGGGGGGGAGAGACCCAGTACTTC. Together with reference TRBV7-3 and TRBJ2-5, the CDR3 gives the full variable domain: GAGVSQTPSNKVTEKGKYVELRCDPISGHTALYWYRQSLGQGPEFLIYFQGTGAADDSGLPNDRFFAVRPEGSVSTLKIQRTERGDSAVYLCASSLSRGGETQYFGPGTRLLVL.

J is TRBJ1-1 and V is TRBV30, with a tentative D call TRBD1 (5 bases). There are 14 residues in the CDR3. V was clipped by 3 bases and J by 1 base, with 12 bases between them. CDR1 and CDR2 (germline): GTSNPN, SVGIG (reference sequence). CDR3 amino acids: CAWRGDSRNTEAFF. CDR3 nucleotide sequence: TGTGCCTGGAGGGGAGACAGCCGGAACACTGAAGCTTTCTTT.

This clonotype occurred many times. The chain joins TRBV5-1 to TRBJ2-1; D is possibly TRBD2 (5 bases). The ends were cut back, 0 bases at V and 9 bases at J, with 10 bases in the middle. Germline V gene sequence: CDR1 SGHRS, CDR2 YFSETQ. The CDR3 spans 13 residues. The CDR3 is CASSLVSAVEQFF. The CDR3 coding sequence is TGCGCCAGCAGCTTGGTTAGCGCGGTTGAGCAGTTCTTC. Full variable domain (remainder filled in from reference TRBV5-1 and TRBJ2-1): KAGVTQTPRYLIKTRGQQVTLSCSPISGHRSVSWYQQTPGQGLQFLFEYFSETQRNKGNFPGRFSGRQFSNSRSEMNVSTLELGDSALYLCASSLVSAVEQFFGPGTRLTVL.

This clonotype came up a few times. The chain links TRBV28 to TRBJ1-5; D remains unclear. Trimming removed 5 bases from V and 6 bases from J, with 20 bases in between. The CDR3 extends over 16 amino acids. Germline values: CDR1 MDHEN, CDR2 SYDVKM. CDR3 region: CASSPRKTFPSQPQHF. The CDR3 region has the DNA TGTGCCAGCAGTCCTCGTAAGACCTTTCCCAGTCAGCCCCAGCATTTT.

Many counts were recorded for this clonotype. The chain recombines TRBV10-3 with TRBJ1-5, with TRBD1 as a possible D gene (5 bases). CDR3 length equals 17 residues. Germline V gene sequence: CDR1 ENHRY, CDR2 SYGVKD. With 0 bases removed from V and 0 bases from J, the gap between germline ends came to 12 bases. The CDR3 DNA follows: TGTGCCATCAGTGAGTCGCAGGGACGGTTTAGCAATCAGCCCCAGCATTTT. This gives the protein CAISESQGRFSNQPQHF.

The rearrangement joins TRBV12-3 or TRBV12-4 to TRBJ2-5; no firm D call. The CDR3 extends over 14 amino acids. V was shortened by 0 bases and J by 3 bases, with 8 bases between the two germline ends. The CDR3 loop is CASSLAPEKETQYF. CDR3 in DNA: TGTGCCAGCAGTTTAGCTCCGGAAAAAGAGACCCAGTACTTC.

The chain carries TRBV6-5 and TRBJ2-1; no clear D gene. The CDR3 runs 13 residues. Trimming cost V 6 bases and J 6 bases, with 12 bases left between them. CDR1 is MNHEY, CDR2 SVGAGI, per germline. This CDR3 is CASRPSPGNEQFF. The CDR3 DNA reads TGTGCCAGCAGGCCTTCTCCAGGCAATGAGCAGTTCTTC.